The 30 T cell receptor beta chains presented below share a single source sample, sequenced in a study of blood T cell repertoires in COVID-19. Generated by immunoSEQ multiplex PCR, the TCRdb table keeps only in-frame clones and is missing some. This sample has under 200,000 clones, with more than 60% found just once. The source material was peripheral blood. The source is a man aged 60 to 75 with acute or convalescent COVID-19.

This clone was counted once. V gene TRBV7-3 combines with J gene TRBJ2-5; TRBD2 matches 8 bases. CDR3 length: 14 amino acids. V shed 1 base, J shed 8 bases, and the junction held 6 bases outside the gene matches. Germline assignment: CDR1 SGHTA and CDR2 FQGTGA. The CDR3 nucleotides read TGTGCCAGCAGCTTAAACGGGGGGGCTCAAACCCAGTACTTC. Its translation: CASSLNGGAQTQYF.

This sequence joins TRBV6-6 and TRBJ2-5, with 9 bases lining up with TRBD2. This CDR3 has 16 residues. V lost 7 bases, J lost 0 bases, and 9 bases stayed unmatched. The germline V gene encodes CDR1 MNHNY and CDR2 SVGAGI (reference sequence). The DNA of the CDR3 is TGTGCCAGCACCAGGAACCTAGCGGGGAACCAAGAGACCCAGTACTTC. Its translation: CASTRNLAGNQETQYF.

This clone was counted a single time. The rearrangement links TRBV19 to TRBJ2-1; TRBD1 aligns across 8 bases. The J segment lost 4 bases and the V segment lost 6 bases, leaving 8 bases of the junction unmatched. CDR1 is LNHDA, CDR2 SQIVND, per germline (reference sequence). This CDR3 is built from 15 residues. CDR3 sequence: CASSITGGRYNEQFF. CDR3 coding DNA: TGTGCCAGTAGCATAACAGGGGGAAGGTACAATGAGCAGTTCTTC.

The chain carries TRBV5-6 and TRBJ2-3, with 7 bases matching TRBD2. The V and J ends lost 4 bases and 3 bases, in that order; junction bases with no gene match: 8. The CDR3 runs to 15 residues. The germline V gene encodes CDR1 SGHDT and CDR2 YYEEEE. This chain's CDR3 is CASSADEAGTDTQYF. The CDR3 nucleotides read TGTGCCAGCAGCGCCGACGAAGCGGGGACAGATACGCAGTATTTT. Supplemented by reference TRBV5-6 and TRBJ2-3, the full variable domain reads DAGVTQSPTHLIKTRGQQVTLRCSPKSGHDTVSWYQQALGQGPQFIFQYYEEEERQRGNFPDRFSGHQFPNYSSELNVNALLLGDSALYLCASSADEAGTDTQYFGPGTRLTVL.

This chain connects TRBV3-1 (or the pseudogene TRBV3-2) to TRBJ1-2; D is ambiguous. The length of the CDR3 is 14 residues. V was clipped by 1 base and J by 4 bases, with 10 bases between them. Per germline, CDR1 LGHDT and CDR2 YNNKEL (reference sequence). The CDR3 reads CASSQGGRGYGYTF. The CDR3 DNA reads TGTGCCAGCAGCCAAGGAGGACGGGGCTATGGCTACACCTTC.

A few counts support this clone. This chain connects TRBV6-5 to TRBJ2-7, with 7 nucleotides matching TRBD1. CDR3 length equals 11 residues. Germline CDR1 and CDR2: MNHEY and SVGAGI. CDR3 region: CAAGTDYEQYF. CDR3 sequence (DNA): TGTGCAGCCGGGACAGACTACGAGCAGTACTTC.

This clone was seen a single time. This chain joins TRBV5-8 and TRBJ1-2; tentatively, D is TRBD1 (6 bases). Between the trimmed V and J ends, which lost 3 bases and 4 bases, there was a span of 10 bases. The CDR3 runs to 13 residues. The germline CDR1 and CDR2 sequences are SGHTS and YDEGEE. The CDR3 region is CASSSRDTYGYTF. The DNA of the CDR3 is TGTGCCAGCAGCTCCCGGGACACCTATGGCTACACCTTC.

The chain has TRBV6-2 or TRBV6-3 and TRBJ2-1, with 12 nucleotides matching TRBD2. Germline V gives CDR1 MNHEY, CDR2 SVGEGT. V shed 0 bases, J shed 0 bases, and the junction held 9 bases outside the gene matches. The CDR3 covers 20 residues. The CDR3 loop reads CASSYSTGLAGRSSYNEQFF. DNA for the CDR3: TGTGCCAGCAGTTACTCGACGGGACTAGCGGGTAGGAGCTCCTACAATGAGCAGTTCTTC.

This chain joins TRBV5-1 and TRBJ2-5; 8 positions agree with TRBD1. This CDR3 region has 14 residues. Trimming took 4 bases from V and 5 from J; bases not matched to a gene: 7. CDR1 is SGHRS and CDR2 is YFSETQ in the germline V gene. This CDR3 is CASSQKDRDETQYF. The DNA of the CDR3 is TGCGCCAGCAGCCAAAAGGACAGGGACGAGACCCAGTACTTC.

The genes are TRBV7-9 and TRBJ2-1; TRBD1 might be the D (6 bases). The germline CDR1 and CDR2 sequences are SEHNR and FQNEAQ (reference sequence). The CDR3 sequence is 15 residues long. V was trimmed by 10 bases and J by 7 bases, leaving 23 bases between them. DNA of the CDR3: TGTGCCACCGACTCTACAGGGCGAGGGCCTAATGAGCAGTTCTTC. Its protein is CATDSTGRGPNEQFF.

V gene TRBV28 combines with J gene TRBJ1-6, with 10 bases aligning to TRBD1. The CDR3 loop spans 15 amino acids. J lost 9 bases, V lost 8 bases, and 10 bases had no gene match. Germline V CDR1 and CDR2: MDHEN, SYDVKM. CDR3 in DNA: TGTGCCAGCTACAGACAGGGGGCGTTAAGTTCACCCCTCCACTTT. Protein product: CASYRQGALSSPLHF. Variable domain in full (rest from reference TRBV28 and TRBJ1-6): DVKVTQSSRYLVKRTGEKVFLECVQDMDHENMFWYRQDPGLGLRLIYFSYDVKMKEKGDIPEGYSVSREKKERFSLILESASTNQTSMYLCASYRQGALSSPLHFGNGTRLTVT.

The V call is TRBV5-1, the J call TRBJ2-7; tentatively, D is TRBD2 (5 bases). Germline CDR1 and CDR2: SGHRS and YFSETQ. V was pared by 4 bases and J by 3 bases, with 14 bases between. This CDR3 contains 14 residues. In DNA form, the CDR3 reads TGCGCCAGCAGCCCCAAGGCTGGGAGCTACGAGCAGTACTTC. Protein product: CASSPKAGSYEQYF.

The chain links TRBV27 to TRBJ2-7; 8 positions match TRBD1. V lost 5 bases to trimming and J lost 5 bases; unmatched junction nucleotides: 5. Germline CDR1 MNHEY, CDR2 SMNVEV (reference sequence). This CDR3 is built from 13 residues. DNA of the CDR3: TGTGCCAGCAGTAGGACAGGGTTCAACGAGCAGTACTTC. This gives the protein CASSRTGFNEQYF.

The V and J genes are TRBV5-1 and TRBJ2-1, with TRBD1 identical over 7 bases. Germline V gives CDR1 SGHRS, CDR2 YFSETQ. The V segment lost 3 bases and the J segment 3 bases; nucleotides outside the gene matches: 3. The length of the CDR3 is 14 residues. CDR3 sequence (DNA): TGCGCCAGCAGCTCACAGGGGTACTACAATGAGCAGTTCTTC. Translated: CASSSQGYYNEQFF.

A few counts support this clone. The rearrangement links TRBV3-1 (or the pseudogene TRBV3-2) to TRBJ1-2; a possible D gene is TRBD1 (6 bases). Germline V gene lookup returns CDR1 LGHDT and CDR2 YNNKEL (reference sequence). The CDR3 contains 13 residues. V was shortened by 3 bases and J by 7 bases, with 12 bases between the two germline ends. For the CDR3, the DNA is TGTGCCAGCAGCCACAACAGGGATCGTGGCTACACCTTC. Translating it yields CASSHNRDRGYTF.

V is TRBV6-5 and J is TRBJ1-3, with 9 bases aligning to TRBD1. The V gene end was trimmed by 6 bases and the J gene end by 4 bases; junction bases not matched to a gene: 7. There are 15 residues in the CDR3. Germline V gene sequence: CDR1 MNHEY, CDR2 SVGAGI. The CDR3 sequence: CASRDHRGLGNTIYF. The CDR3 DNA is TGTGCCAGCAGGGATCACAGGGGGCTGGGAAACACCATATATTTT.

This chain links TRBV3-1 (or the pseudogene TRBV3-2) with TRBJ2-5; D gene unclear. The CDR3 runs 11 residues. Germline CDR1 is LGHDT and CDR2 is YNNKEL (reference sequence). V lost 4 bases, J lost 3 bases, and 3 bases lay in between. This chain's CDR3 is CASSRKETQYF. The CDR3 DNA sequence: TGTGCCAGCAGCCGTAAAGAGACCCAGTACTTC.

The V call is TRBV9, the J call TRBJ2-1; D is ambiguous. This CDR3 contains 15 residues. Trimming removed 0 bases at V and 2 bases at J, with 9 bases between. The germline V gene encodes CDR1 SGDLS and CDR2 YYNGEE. The CDR3 region has the DNA TGTGCCAGCAGCGTAGACTCACCACCCTACAATGAGCAGTTCTTC. Its translation is CASSVDSPPYNEQFF. Filled out from reference TRBV9 and TRBJ2-1, the complete variable domain reads DSGVTQTPKHLITATGQRVTLRCSPRSGDLSVYWYQQSLDQGLQFLIQYYNGEERAKGNILERFSAQQFPDLHSELNLSSLELGDSALYFCASSVDSPPYNEQFFGPGTRLTVL.

The J gene is TRBJ2-2, the V gene TRBV30, with D unclear. V lost 1 base and J 6 bases, leaving 9 bases between the germline ends. The length of the CDR3 is 13 residues. From germline, CDR1 is GTSNPN and CDR2 SVGIG (reference sequence). The CDR3 reads CAWSGSFAGELFF. The CDR3, as DNA: TGTGCCTGGAGTGGGAGCTTTGCCGGGGAGCTGTTTTTT.

The rearrangement links TRBV15 to TRBJ1-2, with 9 bases that match TRBD1. The CDR3 is made up of 14 amino acids. The trim removed 6 bases at V and 8 bases at J, leaving 10 bases unmatched. CDR1 is LNHNV and CDR2 is YYDKDF in the germline V gene (reference sequence). CDR3 DNA: TGTGCCACCAGAATACAGGGGGCTGCCGGGGGCTACACCTTC. Its protein product is CATRIQGAAGGYTF.

The chain carries TRBV2 and TRBJ1-6; 9 bases line up with TRBD1. After removal of 6 bases from V and 10 bases from J, the junction contained 10 bases not matched to a gene. CDR1 SNHLY and CDR2 FYNNEI come from the germline V gene. This CDR3 region has 15 residues. The chain's CDR3 is CASSRSTGGKSPLHF. The CDR3 region has the DNA TGTGCCAGCAGCCGATCCACAGGGGGCAAATCACCCCTCCACTTT.

V is TRBV6-2 or TRBV6-3 and J is TRBJ2-1, with D possibly matching TRBD2 (6 bases). Trimming removed 5 bases at V and 5 bases at J, with 16 bases between. CDR3 length equals 15 residues. The germline gives CDR1 MNHEY, CDR2 SVGEGT. The CDR3 loop reads CASSATTRSHNEQFF. The CDR3 DNA follows: TGTGCCAGCAGTGCGACGACTAGAAGCCACAATGAGCAGTTCTTC.

This chain joins TRBV9 and TRBJ1-2; 7 bases map to TRBD1. CDR1 and CDR2 (germline): SGDLS, YYNGEE. V dropped 0 bases and J dropped 4; count of bases not matched to a gene: 9. The CDR3 is made up of 16 amino acids. As DNA, the CDR3 is TGTGCCAGCAGCGTAGACCTTAGCCGGGACAGCTATGGCTACACCTTC. Translated: CASSVDLSRDSYGYTF.

This clone has more than one count but fewer than ten. The chain links TRBV18 to TRBJ2-2; D possibly uses TRBD1 or TRBD2 (6 bases each). CDR1 and CDR2 from the germline V gene are KGHSH and LQKENI. V lost 6 bases and J 6 bases, leaving 17 bases between the germline ends. The CDR3 spans 15 residues. CDR3 sequence: CASSPGDSPAGELFF. The CDR3 bases are TGTGCCAGCTCTCCAGGGGACTCACCCGCCGGGGAGCTGTTTTTT.

Comment on this clone: In the same sample, other DNA sequences code for this CDR3. The CDR3 nucleotides are TGTGCCAGCAGCCAAGCAGGGTCACCCCTCCACTTT. Residues: CASSQAGSPLHF. This chain links TRBV3-1 (or the pseudogene TRBV3-2) with TRBJ1-6; TRBD1 might be the D (5 bases). CDR3 length: 12 amino acids. Trimming took off 1 base at V and 10 bases at J, with 5 bases between the two ends. Germline CDR1 LGHDT, CDR2 YNNKEL (reference sequence).

V usage is TRBV18 and J usage is TRBJ1-2; 8 bases match TRBD1. The CDR3 is made up of 14 amino acids. V gave up 6 bases and J gave up 4 bases; unmatched junction bases: 7. The germline V gene has CDR1 KGHSH and CDR2 LQKENI. In nucleotides, the CDR3 is TGTGCCAGCTCTTTTGACAGGGGCATCTATGGCTACACCTTC. Translated, it gives CASSFDRGIYGYTF. Using reference TRBV18 and TRBJ1-2 for the parts outside the CDR3, the full variable domain is NAGVMQNPRHLVRRRGQEARLRCSPMKGHSHVYWYRQLPEEGLKFMVYLQKENIIDESGMPKERFSAEFPKEGPSILRIQQVVRGDSAAYFCASSFDRGIYGYTFGSGTRLTVV.

V gene TRBV27 combines with J gene TRBJ1-5, with D perhaps matching TRBD1 (5 bases). Trimming removed 10 bases at V and 7 bases at J, with 17 bases between. Germline V lookup: CDR1 MNHEY, CDR2 SMNVEV (reference sequence). The CDR3 runs to 13 residues. The CDR3 nucleotides read TGTGCCACAGCACCTCGGGGGGGACAGCCCCAGCATTTT. It specifies CATAPRGGQPQHF.

The chain recombines TRBV2 with TRBJ1-6; D gene ambiguous. The CDR3 extends over 15 amino acids. V was trimmed by 3 bases and J by 3 bases, leaving 9 bases between them. Germline CDR1 and CDR2: SNHLY and FYNNEI. The CDR3 loop reads CASSDYTDYNSPLHF. For the CDR3, the DNA is TGTGCCAGCAGTGATTATACAGACTATAATTCACCCCTCCACTTT.

This clone was found once. V gene TRBV3-1 (or the pseudogene TRBV3-2) combines with J gene TRBJ1-2, with 7 positions matching TRBD1. The CDR3 covers 15 residues. In germline, CDR1 is LGHDT, CDR2 YNNKEL (reference sequence). The J segment lost 5 bases and the V segment lost 1 base, leaving 7 bases of the junction unmatched. The CDR3 loop reads CASSQGSGGTYGYTF. CDR3 DNA sequence: TGTGCCAGCAGCCAAGGCTCAGGGGGTACATATGGCTACACCTTC.

This chain connects TRBV24-1 to TRBJ2-7; D may be TRBD1 (6 bases). Trimming pared 4 bases from V and 1 base from J, leaving 13 bases between. Germline V gene lookup returns CDR1 KGHDR and CDR2 SFDVKD. This CDR3 contains 15 residues. CDR3 DNA sequence: TGTGCCACCAGTGACCCTTCGGACAGATCCTACGAGCAGTACTTC. Translating gives CATSDPSDRSYEQYF.